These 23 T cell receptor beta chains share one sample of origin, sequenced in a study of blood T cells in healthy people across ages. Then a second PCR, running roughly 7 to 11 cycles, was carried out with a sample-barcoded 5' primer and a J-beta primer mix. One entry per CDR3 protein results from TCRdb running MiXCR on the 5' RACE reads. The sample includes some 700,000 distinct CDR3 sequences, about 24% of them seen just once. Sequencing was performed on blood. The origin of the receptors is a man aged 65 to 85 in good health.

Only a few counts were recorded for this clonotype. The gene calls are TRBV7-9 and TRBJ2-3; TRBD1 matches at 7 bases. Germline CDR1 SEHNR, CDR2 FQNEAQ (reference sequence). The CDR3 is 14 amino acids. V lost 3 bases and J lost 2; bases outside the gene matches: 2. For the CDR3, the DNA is TGTGCCAGCAGCTTGGGACAGTTCACAGATACGCAGTATTTT. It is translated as CASSLGQFTDTQYF.

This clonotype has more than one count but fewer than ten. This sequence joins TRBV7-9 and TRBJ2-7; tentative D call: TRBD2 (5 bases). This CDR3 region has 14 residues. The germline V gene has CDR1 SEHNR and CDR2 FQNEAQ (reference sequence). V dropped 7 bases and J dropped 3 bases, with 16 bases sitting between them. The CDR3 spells CASTGRQRNYEQYF. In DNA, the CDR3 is TGTGCCAGCACGGGGAGACAAAGAAACTACGAGCAGTACTTC.

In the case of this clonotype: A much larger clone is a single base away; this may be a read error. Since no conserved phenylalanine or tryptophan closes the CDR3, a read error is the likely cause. CDR3 nucleotides: TGTGCCAGCAGTAAGCCGACAGGGAGCCCAGATACGCAGTATGTT. The encoded protein is CASSKPTGSPDTQYV. V and J are TRBV28 and TRBJ2-3, with 7 bases matching TRBD1. J gave up 4 bases and V 5 bases, and 9 bases lay outside the gene matches. This CDR3 has 15 residues. Germline CDR1 MDHEN, CDR2 SYDVKM.

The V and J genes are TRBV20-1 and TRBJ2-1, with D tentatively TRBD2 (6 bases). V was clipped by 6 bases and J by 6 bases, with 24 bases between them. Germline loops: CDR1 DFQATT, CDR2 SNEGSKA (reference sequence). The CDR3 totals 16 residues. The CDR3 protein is CSAKRSSGLSINEQFF. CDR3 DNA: TGCAGTGCAAAAAGGTCTTCGGGACTCTCAATCAATGAGCAGTTCTTC.

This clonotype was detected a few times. The CDR3 region is CASSRLAGGREQFF. CDR3 bases: TGTGCCAGCAGCCGACTAGCGGGAGGCCGTGAGCAGTTCTTC. The chain employs TRBV7-2 and TRBJ2-1, with TRBD2 matching 13 bases. The CDR3 is made up of 14 amino acids. J was trimmed by 9 bases and V by 5 bases; bases with no gene match: 4. Per the germline V gene, CDR1 is SGHTA and CDR2 is FQGNSA.

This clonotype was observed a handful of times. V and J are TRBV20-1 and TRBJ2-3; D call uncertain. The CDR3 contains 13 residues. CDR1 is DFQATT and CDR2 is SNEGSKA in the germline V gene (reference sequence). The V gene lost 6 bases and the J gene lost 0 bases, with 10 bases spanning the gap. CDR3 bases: TGCAGTGCCCCGACTCCTAGCACAGATACGCAGTATTTT. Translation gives CSAPTPSTDTQYF.

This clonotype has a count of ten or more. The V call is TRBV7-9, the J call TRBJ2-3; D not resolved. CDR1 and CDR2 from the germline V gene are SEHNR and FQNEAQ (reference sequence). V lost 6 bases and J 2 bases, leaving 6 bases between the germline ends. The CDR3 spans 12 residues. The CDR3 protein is CASRSNTDTQYF. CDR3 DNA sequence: TGTGCCAGCAGAAGTAACACAGATACGCAGTATTTT.

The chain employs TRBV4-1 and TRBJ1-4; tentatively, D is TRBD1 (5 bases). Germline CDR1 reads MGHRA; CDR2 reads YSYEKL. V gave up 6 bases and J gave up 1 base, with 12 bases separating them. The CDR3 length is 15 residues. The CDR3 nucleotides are TGCGCCAGCAGTGGGGCCGGGGGAACTAATGAAAAACTGTTTTTT. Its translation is CASSGAGGTNEKLFF.

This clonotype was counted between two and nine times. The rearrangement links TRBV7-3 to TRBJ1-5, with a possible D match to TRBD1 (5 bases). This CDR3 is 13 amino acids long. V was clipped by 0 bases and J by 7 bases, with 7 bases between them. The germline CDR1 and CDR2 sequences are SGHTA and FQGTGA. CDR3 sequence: CASSLTWGQPQHF. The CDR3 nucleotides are TGTGCCAGCAGCTTAACGTGGGGGCAGCCCCAGCATTTT.

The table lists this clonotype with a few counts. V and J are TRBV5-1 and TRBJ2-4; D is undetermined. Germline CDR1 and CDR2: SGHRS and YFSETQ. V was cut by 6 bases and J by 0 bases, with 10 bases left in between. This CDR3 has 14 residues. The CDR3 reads CASKEALAKNIQYF. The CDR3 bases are TGCGCCAGCAAAGAAGCCCTAGCCAAAAACATTCAGTACTTC. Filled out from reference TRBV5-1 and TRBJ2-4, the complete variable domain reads KAGVTQTPRYLIKTRGQQVTLSCSPISGHRSVSWYQQTPGQGLQFLFEYFSETQRNKGNFPGRFSGRQFSNSRSEMNVSTLELGDSALYLCASKEALAKNIQYFGAGTRLSVL.

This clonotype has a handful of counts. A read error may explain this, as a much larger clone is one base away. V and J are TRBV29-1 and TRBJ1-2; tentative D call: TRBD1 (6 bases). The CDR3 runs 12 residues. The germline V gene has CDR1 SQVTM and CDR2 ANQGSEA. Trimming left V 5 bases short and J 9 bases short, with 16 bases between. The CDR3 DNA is TGCAGCGTTCTTCGACAGGCGGATAGCTACACCTTC. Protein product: CSVLRQADSYTF.

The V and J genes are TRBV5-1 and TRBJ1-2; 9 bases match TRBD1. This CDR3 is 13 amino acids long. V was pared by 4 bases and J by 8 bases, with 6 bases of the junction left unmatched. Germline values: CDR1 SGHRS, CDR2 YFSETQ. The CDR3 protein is CASSPGTGWGYTF. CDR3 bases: TGCGCCAGCAGCCCAGGGACAGGGTGGGGCTACACCTTC.

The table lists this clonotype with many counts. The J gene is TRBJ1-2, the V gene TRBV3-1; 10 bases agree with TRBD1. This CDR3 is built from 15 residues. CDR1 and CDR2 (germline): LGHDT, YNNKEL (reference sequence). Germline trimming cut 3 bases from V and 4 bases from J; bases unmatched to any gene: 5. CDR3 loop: CASSQGQGPIYGYTF. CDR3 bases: TGTGCCAGCAGCCAGGGACAGGGGCCGATCTATGGCTACACCTTC.

CDR3 amino acids: CASSSDRVGYYEQYF. The CDR3 DNA reads as TGCGCCAGCAGCTCTGACAGGGTCGGGTACTACGAGCAGTACTTC. The chain uses TRBV5-1 and TRBJ2-7; 7 positions match TRBD1. The V gene end was trimmed by 3 bases and the J gene end by 3 bases; junction bases not matched to a gene: 9. In germline, CDR1 is SGHRS, CDR2 YFSETQ. The CDR3 contains 15 residues.

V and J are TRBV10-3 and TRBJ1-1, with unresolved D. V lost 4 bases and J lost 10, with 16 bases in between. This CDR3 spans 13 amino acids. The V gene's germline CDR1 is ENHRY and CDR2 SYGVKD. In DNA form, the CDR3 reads TGTGCCATCAGTGGGGCCGCTGAACAAGGAGCTTTCTTT. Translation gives CAISGAAEQGAFF.

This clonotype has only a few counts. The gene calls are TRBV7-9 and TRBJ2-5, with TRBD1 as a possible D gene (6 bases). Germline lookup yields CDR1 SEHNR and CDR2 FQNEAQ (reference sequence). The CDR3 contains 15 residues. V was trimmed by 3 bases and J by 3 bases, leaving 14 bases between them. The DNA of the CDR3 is TGTGCCAGCAGCTTCTCCGGGACAAATAAAGAGACCCAGTACTTC. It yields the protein CASSFSGTNKETQYF.

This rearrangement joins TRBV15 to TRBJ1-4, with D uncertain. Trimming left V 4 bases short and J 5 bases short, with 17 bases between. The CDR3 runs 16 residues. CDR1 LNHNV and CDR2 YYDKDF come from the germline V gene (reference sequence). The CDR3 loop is CATSTGPQPRNEKLFF. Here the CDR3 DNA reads TGTGCCACCAGCACCGGACCCCAACCAAGAAATGAAAAACTGTTTTTT.

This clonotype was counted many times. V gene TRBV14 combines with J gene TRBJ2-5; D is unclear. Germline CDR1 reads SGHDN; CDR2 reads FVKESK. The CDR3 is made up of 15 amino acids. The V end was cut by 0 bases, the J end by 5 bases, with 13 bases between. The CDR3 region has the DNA TGTGCCAGCAGCCAAGAACGGACCGTCGGGGAGACCCAGTACTTC. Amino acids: CASSQERTVGETQYF.

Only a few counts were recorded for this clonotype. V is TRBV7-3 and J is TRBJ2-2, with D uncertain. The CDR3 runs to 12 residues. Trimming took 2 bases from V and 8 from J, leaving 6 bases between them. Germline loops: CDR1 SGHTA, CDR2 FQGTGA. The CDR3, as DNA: TGTGCCAGCAGCTTATTAGGAGGGGAGCTGTTTTTT. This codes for CASSLLGGELFF.

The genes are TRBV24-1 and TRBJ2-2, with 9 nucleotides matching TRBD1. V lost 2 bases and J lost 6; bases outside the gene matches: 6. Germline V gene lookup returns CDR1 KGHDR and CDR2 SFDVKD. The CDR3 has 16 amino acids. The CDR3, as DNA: TGTGCCACCAGTGATTACGGGACAGGGTTGTCCGGGGAGCTGTTTTTT. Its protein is CATSDYGTGLSGELFF.

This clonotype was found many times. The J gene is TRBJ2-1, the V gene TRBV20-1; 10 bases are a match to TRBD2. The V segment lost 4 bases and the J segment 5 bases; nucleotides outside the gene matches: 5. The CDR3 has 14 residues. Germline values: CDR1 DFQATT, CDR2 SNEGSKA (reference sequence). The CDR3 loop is CSATSGRGDNEQFF. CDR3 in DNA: TGCAGTGCTACTAGCGGGAGAGGGGACAATGAGCAGTTCTTC.

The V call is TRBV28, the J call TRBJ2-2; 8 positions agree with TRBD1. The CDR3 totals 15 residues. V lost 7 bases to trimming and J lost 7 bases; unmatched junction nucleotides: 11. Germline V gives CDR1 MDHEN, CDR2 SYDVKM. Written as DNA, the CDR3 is TGTGCCAGCACCCTCGGACAGGGTGTTTTCGGGGAGCTGTTTTTT. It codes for CASTLGQGVFGELFF.

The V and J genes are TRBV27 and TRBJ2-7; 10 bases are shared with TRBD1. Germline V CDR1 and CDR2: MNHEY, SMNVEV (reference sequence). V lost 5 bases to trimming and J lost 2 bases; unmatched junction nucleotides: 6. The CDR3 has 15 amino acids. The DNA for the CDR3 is TGTGCCAGCAGTCCCGGACAGGGGGTTCCCTACGAGCAGTACTTC. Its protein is CASSPGQGVPYEQYF.